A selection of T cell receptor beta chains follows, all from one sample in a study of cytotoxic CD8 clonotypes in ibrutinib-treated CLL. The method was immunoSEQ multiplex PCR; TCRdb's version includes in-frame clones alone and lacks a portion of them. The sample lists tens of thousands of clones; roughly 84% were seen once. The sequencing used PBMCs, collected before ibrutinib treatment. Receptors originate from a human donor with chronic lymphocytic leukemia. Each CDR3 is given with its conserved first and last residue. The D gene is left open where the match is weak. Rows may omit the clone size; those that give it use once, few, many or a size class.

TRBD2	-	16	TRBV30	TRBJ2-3	TGTGCCTGGAGTGGGACCCCTAGCGGGAGCACAGATACGCAGTATTTT	CAWSGTPSGSTDTQYF
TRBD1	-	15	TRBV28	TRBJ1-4	TGTGCCAGCAGGACAGGGCCTCCAACTAATGAAAAACTGTTTTTT	CASRTGPPTNEKLFF
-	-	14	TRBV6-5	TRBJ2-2	TGTGCCAGCGGGAGCACTTCGAACACCGGGGAGCTGTTTTTT	CASGSTSNTGELFF
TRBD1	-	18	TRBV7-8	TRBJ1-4	TGTGCCAGCAGCCCCCAGGACAGGGCGGTATATTTTGGGGAAAAACTGTTTTTT	CASSPQDRAVYFGEKLFF
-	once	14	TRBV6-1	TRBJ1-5	TGTGCCAGCAGTGAAGCGCGCGGGGTTGGGCCCCAGCATTTT	CASSEARGVGPQHF
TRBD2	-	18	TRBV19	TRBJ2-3	TGTGCCAGTAGTATGGTCTATGGGAGCGGGAGGGCCGCAGATACGCAGTATTTT	CASSMVYGSGRAADTQYF
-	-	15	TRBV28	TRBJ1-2	TGTGCCAGCGAATCCAACACCTACTGGGGCTATGGCTACACCTTC	CASESNTYWGYGYTF
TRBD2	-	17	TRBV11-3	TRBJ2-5	TGTGCCAGCAGCTCCCGCCCGAGCGGGAGGGCCGATGAGACCCAGTACTTC	CASSSRPSGRADETQYF
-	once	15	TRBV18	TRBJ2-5	TGTGCCAGCTCACCATATCAGGGGCAGACCGAGACCCAGTACTTC	CASSPYQGQTETQYF
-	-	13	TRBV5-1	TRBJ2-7	TGCGCCAGCAGCTTACGCAGGTTCGACGAGCAGTACTTC	CASSLRRFDEQYF
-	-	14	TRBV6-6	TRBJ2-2	TGTGCCAGCAGTTACCCAGGGGCCACCGGGGAGCTGTTTTTT	CASSYPGATGELFF
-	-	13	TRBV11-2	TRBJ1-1	TGTGCCAGCAGCTTAGGTAGGAACACTGAAGCTTTCTTT	CASSLGRNTEAFF
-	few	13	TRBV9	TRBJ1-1	TGTGCCAGCAGCGCAAAACAGGGAGCTGAAGCTTTCTTT	CASSAKQGAEAFF
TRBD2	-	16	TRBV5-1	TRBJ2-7	TGCGCCAGCAGCTTGGGGGCTAGCGGGAGGGCCTACGAGCAGTACTTC	CASSLGASGRAYEQYF
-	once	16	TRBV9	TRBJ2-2	TGTGCCAGCAGCGACCGAGGGGAAGGAGTAACCGGGGAGCTGTTTTTT	CASSDRGEGVTGELFF
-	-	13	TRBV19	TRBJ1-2	TGTGCCAGTAGTCAAAAGGACAGAACCCCGAAGACCTTC	CASSQKDRTPKTF
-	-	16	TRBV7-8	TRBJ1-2	TGTGCCAGCAGCTTAGGAGGTTTTGCGTCTAACTATGGCTACACCTTC	CASSLGGFASNYGYTF
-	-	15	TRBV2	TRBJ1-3	TGTGCCAGCAGTGAGAGCAGTCCCTCTGGAAACACCATATATTTT	CASSESSPSGNTIYF
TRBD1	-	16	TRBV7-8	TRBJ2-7	TGTGCCAGCAGGGGGACAGGGGGCGGGGGCTCCTACGAGCAGTACTTC	CASRGTGGGGSYEQYF
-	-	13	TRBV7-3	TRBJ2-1	TGTGCCAGCGCCCGGGATCCGAGCGATGAGCAGTTCTTC	CASARDPSDEQFF
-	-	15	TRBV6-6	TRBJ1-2	TGTGCCAGCAGTTACTCGAGGCAGGGGAACTATGGCTACACCTTC	CASSYSRQGNYGYTF
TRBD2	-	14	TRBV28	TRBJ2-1	TGTGCCAGCAGTCATTATAGCGGGAGGAATGAGCAGTTCTTC	CASSHYSGRNEQFF
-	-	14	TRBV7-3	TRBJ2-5	TGTGCCAGCAGCTTAAGGCTAGCCTCAGAGACCCAGTACTTC	CASSLRLASETQYF
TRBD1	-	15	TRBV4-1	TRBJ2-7	TGCGCCAGCAGCCAAGATCAACAGGGGGGCTGGGAGCAGTACTTC	CASSQDQQGGWEQYF
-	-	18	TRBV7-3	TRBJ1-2	TGTGCCAGCAGCTTACGATCTCCCATGACAGGTGCCGCCGGGGGCTACACCTTC	CASSLRSPMTGAAGGYTF
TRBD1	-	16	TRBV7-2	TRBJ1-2	TGTGCCAGCAGCTTAAACCAAGGGACAGCTACTTATGGCTACACCTTC	CASSLNQGTATYGYTF
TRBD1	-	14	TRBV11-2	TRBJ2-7	TGTGCCAGCAGCCCAAGACAGGGCTTGTGCGAGCAGTACTTC	CASSPRQGLCEQYF
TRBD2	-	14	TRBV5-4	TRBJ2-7	TGTGCCAGCAGCCATAGCGGGAGAAGCCACGAGCAGTACTTC	CASSHSGRSHEQYF
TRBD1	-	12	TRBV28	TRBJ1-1	TGTGCCAGCAGCCCGGGACAGTCTGAAGCTTTCTTT	CASSPGQSEAFF